Listed below are T cell receptor beta chains from one sample, sequenced in a study of blood T cell repertoires in COVID-19. Method: immunoSEQ multiplex PCR; TCRdb's copy keeps in-frame clones and lacks some. This sample has under 250,000 clones, with roughly 80% found just once. The specimen sequenced was peripheral blood. These receptor sequences come from a man at least 80 years old with acute or convalescent COVID-19. The CDR3 runs from the conserved cysteine through the conserved F or W. A D gene is named only where the DNA matches it firmly. Clone size is stated in some rows and not others, as once, few, many or a class when expanded.

abundance	j_gene	v_gene	d_gene	len	CDR3nt	CDR3aa
-	TRBJ1-1	TRBV5-5	TRBD1	15	TGTGCCAGCACAAGACAGGGGCCAATCCACACTGAAGCTTTCTTT	CASTRQGPIHTEAFF
few	TRBJ1-2	TRBV28	-	17	TGTGCCAGCAGCGATACCTGGGGCAGGGTCATTAACTATGGCTACACCTTC	CASSDTWGRVINYGYTF
-	TRBJ2-6	TRBV27	TRBD1	19	TGTGCCAGCAGTTTATTCACTCCAGGGGGTTTCTCTGGGGCCAACGTCCTGACTTTC	CASSLFTPGGFSGANVLTF
few	TRBJ1-1	TRBV12-3/TRBV12-4	-	12	TGTGCCAGCAGTCTAACTCCGACAGTCGCTTTCTTT	CASSLTPTVAFF
few	TRBJ2-7	TRBV2	TRBD2	15	TGTGCCAGCAGTGAGACTAGCGGGGGCACCTACGAGCAGTACTTC	CASSETSGGTYEQYF
-	TRBJ2-7	TRBV27	-	18	TGTGCCAGCAGTCTAACCCCTTTAGGTTCAGGAAACTCCTACGAGCAGTACTTC	CASSLTPLGSGNSYEQYF
-	TRBJ2-1	TRBV29-1	TRBD1	16	TGCAGCGTTGACACAGGGGGTTCAAGCTCCTACAATGAGCAGTTCTTC	CSVDTGGSSSYNEQFF
-	TRBJ1-2	TRBV5-1	TRBD1	13	TGCGCCAGCAGCGGACAGGGGGACAATGGCTACACCTTC	CASSGQGDNGYTF
once	TRBJ2-7	TRBV7-2	-	16	TGTGCCAGCAGCTTAGGTTTTGGGACTCACACCTACGAGCAGTACTTC	CASSLGFGTHTYEQYF
-	TRBJ1-2	TRBV10-3	-	14	TGTGCCATCAGTGAGGGACACATAAACTATGGCTACACCTTC	CAISEGHINYGYTF
-	TRBJ2-7	TRBV11-2	-	17	TGTGCCAGCAGCTTAGATTTGCGGGCAGGCGAGGGCTACGAGCAGTACTTC	CASSLDLRAGEGYEQYF